A single sample gave rise to the 23 T cell receptor beta chains below, sequenced in a study of cytomegalovirus exposure and HLA in healthy donors. With 60 Vbeta and 13 Jbeta primers, the PCR was carried out. TCRdb's table, derived via immunoSEQ multiplex PCR, lists solely in-frame clones and lacks some. The sample holds approximately 130,000 clones, more than 60% seen once. The specimen sequenced was PBMCs. The receptors come from a woman aged 40 to 50 in good health and CMV-seronegative.

V gene TRBV28 combines with J gene TRBJ2-5, with 8 bases lining up with TRBD1. CDR1 and CDR2 (germline): MDHEN, SYDVKM. The CDR3 is 16 residues long. V shed 1 base and J 1 base; nucleotides not matched to a gene: 5. CDR3 in amino acids: CASSLFPGQGQETQYF. CDR3 DNA sequence: TGTGCCAGCAGTTTATTTCCCGGACAGGGCCAAGAGACCCAGTACTTC.

This CDR3 is CAGTSRGNYGYTF. The DNA for the CDR3 is TGTGCCGGTACTAGTAGGGGGAACTATGGCTACACCTTC. The chain couples TRBV30 to TRBJ1-2; tentative D call: TRBD1 (6 bases). Trimming removed 8 bases from V and 2 bases from J, with 15 bases in between. The CDR3 is 13 amino acids. Germline loops: CDR1 GTSNPN, CDR2 SVGIG (reference sequence).

CDR3 amino acids: CASSLDKTGPRGPQHF. Written as DNA, the CDR3 is TGTGCCAGCAGTTTAGACAAGACAGGGCCGCGTGGGCCCCAGCATTTT. V is TRBV27 and J is TRBJ1-5; 7 bases align to TRBD1. With 2 bases clipped from V and 9 bases from J, the junction kept 13 bases outside the gene matches. The CDR3 covers 16 residues. Germline assignment: CDR1 MNHEY and CDR2 SMNVEV (reference sequence).

The chain links TRBV19 to TRBJ2-2; TRBD2 aligns across 9 bases. The CDR3 runs to 16 residues. Germline trimming cut 5 bases from V and 2 bases from J; bases unmatched to any gene: 6. Germline values: CDR1 LNHDA, CDR2 SQIVND (reference sequence). The CDR3 DNA follows: TGTGCCAGTAGTTGGTCTAGCGGGGTTAACACCGGGGAGCTGTTTTTT. This translates into CASSWSSGVNTGELFF.

The chain couples TRBV9 to TRBJ1-6; D is uncertain. Looked up from germline, CDR1 is SGDLS and CDR2 is YYNGEE. The V gene lost 4 bases and the J gene lost 8 bases, with 16 bases spanning the gap. The CDR3 totals 15 residues. The CDR3 spells CASSPRRDWYSPLHF. In DNA form, the CDR3 reads TGTGCCAGCAGCCCGCGGAGGGATTGGTATTCACCCCTCCACTTT.

The chain carries TRBV29-1 and TRBJ1-3; TRBD1 is a possible D gene (6 bases). The CDR3 sequence is 14 residues long. The germline V and J ends were trimmed by 7 bases and 1 base, with 14 bases remaining between them. Germline V gives CDR1 SQVTM, CDR2 ANQGSEA. The CDR3 sequence is CSAPLQGSGNTIYF. In DNA, the CDR3 is TGCAGCGCTCCCTTACAGGGATCTGGAAACACCATATATTTT.

The J gene is TRBJ1-1, the V gene TRBV5-1; 9 nucleotides align to TRBD1. V shed 7 bases and J 2 bases; nucleotides not matched to a gene: 3. This CDR3 is 13 amino acids long. Per germline, CDR1 SGHRS and CDR2 YFSETQ. The DNA for the CDR3 is TGCGCCAGCTGGGGACAGGGTAACACTGAAGCTTTCTTT. It codes for CASWGQGNTEAFF. The full variable domain, completed using reference TRBV5-1 and TRBJ1-1, is KAGVTQTPRYLIKTRGQQVTLSCSPISGHRSVSWYQQTPGQGLQFLFEYFSETQRNKGNFPGRFSGRQFSNSRSEMNVSTLELGDSALYLCASWGQGNTEAFFGQGTRLTVV.

This chain links TRBV7-3 with TRBJ2-3; weak D call: TRBD1 (5 bases). The CDR3 extends over 15 amino acids. In germline, CDR1 is SGHTA, CDR2 FQGTGA. Trimming removed 1 base from V and 4 bases from J, with 12 bases in between. The CDR3 protein is CASSLNQGSADTQYF. The CDR3 DNA reads TGTGCCAGCAGCTTAAATCAGGGTTCGGCAGATACGCAGTATTTT.

The rearrangement joins TRBV10-3 to TRBJ2-2; no clear D. The length of the CDR3 is 13 residues. Germline CDR1 reads ENHRY; CDR2 reads SYGVKD. Between the trimmed V and J ends, which lost 0 bases and 5 bases, there was a span of 4 bases. CDR3 sequence reads: CAISESRTGELFF. In DNA form, the CDR3 reads TGTGCCATCAGTGAGTCCAGGACCGGGGAGCTGTTTTTT.

V gene TRBV7-6 combines with J gene TRBJ1-2, with 7 positions matching TRBD1. CDR1 is SGHVS and CDR2 is FNYEAQ in the germline V gene. The ends lost 5 bases at V and 7 bases at J; junction bases unmatched: 7. This CDR3 region has 13 residues. The CDR3 reads CASSGRGRGGYTF. CDR3 nucleotide sequence: TGTGCCAGCAGCGGAAGGGGGCGCGGTGGCTACACCTTC.

The DNA of the CDR3 is TGTGCCACCAGCAGAGATGGACAGGGTGACTATGGCTACACCTTC. Translation: CATSRDGQGDYGYTF. This chain connects TRBV15 to TRBJ1-2, with 8 bases aligning to TRBD1. This CDR3 comprises 15 residues. V shed 0 bases and J 3 bases; nucleotides not matched to a gene: 3. Per the germline V gene, CDR1 is LNHNV and CDR2 is YYDKDF (reference sequence).

The rearrangement links TRBV19 to TRBJ2-1; 7 bases line up with TRBD1. Germline-derived CDR1 and CDR2 are LNHDA and SQIVND (reference sequence). Germline trimming cut 6 bases from V and 5 bases from J; bases unmatched to any gene: 7. The CDR3 length is 14 residues. Written as DNA, the CDR3 is TGTGCCAGTAGCAACAGGGGAAGCGACAATGAGCAGTTCTTC. Translation: CASSNRGSDNEQFF.

J is TRBJ2-1 and V is TRBV19, with 11 positions matching TRBD2. CDR1 and CDR2 (germline): LNHDA, SQIVND (reference sequence). V lost 6 bases to trimming and J lost 7 bases; unmatched junction nucleotides: 8. The CDR3 consists of 15 residues. In nucleotides, the CDR3 is TGTGCCAGTAGCCTACTAGCGGGGGCCCTTAATGAGCAGTTCTTC. Protein product: CASSLLAGALNEQFF.

This chain uses TRBV7-9 with TRBJ2-7; D might be TRBD2 (6 bases). The CDR3 has 14 residues. Germline V gives CDR1 SEHNR, CDR2 FQNEAQ (reference sequence). V was trimmed by 4 bases and J by 3 bases, leaving 13 bases between them. The CDR3 protein is CASSSTFGSYEQYF. The CDR3 DNA is TGTGCCAGCAGCTCCACGTTCGGGAGCTACGAGCAGTACTTC.

This clone was seen only a few times. The chain couples TRBV6-5 to TRBJ2-5, with 7 bases aligning to TRBD2. Trimming took 3 bases from V and 5 from J; bases not matched to a gene: 3. This CDR3 is 13 amino acids long. Germline V lookup: CDR1 MNHEY, CDR2 SVGAGI. The CDR3 nucleotides read TGTGCCAGCAGTTATGGGGGAGGGGAGACCCAGTACTTC. The encoded protein is CASSYGGGETQYF.

The genes are TRBV19 and TRBJ1-3; D unresolved. The germline V gene encodes CDR1 LNHDA and CDR2 SQIVND (reference sequence). The V and J ends lost 6 bases and 4 bases respectively, with 19 bases between them. The CDR3 consists of 16 residues. This CDR3 is CASRLGPTAGGNTIYF. The CDR3 DNA reads as TGTGCCAGTAGGCTTGGACCCACGGCGGGAGGAAACACCATATATTTT.

V is TRBV10-1 and J is TRBJ2-4, with 8 bases aligning to TRBD1. J gave up 7 bases and V 2 bases, and 4 bases lay outside the gene matches. Germline-derived CDR1 and CDR2 are WNHNN and SYGVQD (reference sequence). The CDR3 is made up of 14 amino acids. The CDR3 DNA reads TGCGCCAGCAGTGAGGGACAGGGTGTCAACATTCAGTACTTC. Encoded protein: CASSEGQGVNIQYF.

J is TRBJ1-1 and V is TRBV6-6; D gene ambiguous. Germline V gene sequence: CDR1 MNHNY, CDR2 SVGAGI (reference sequence). V was shortened by 3 bases and J by 7 bases, with 9 bases between the two germline ends. There are 12 residues in the CDR3. In nucleotides, the CDR3 is TGTGCCAGCAGTTATAGCAGAAGTGAAGCTTTCTTT. Residues: CASSYSRSEAFF.

The CDR3 loop reads CASSLGSHNEQFF. CDR3 nucleotide sequence: TGTGCCAGCAGCTTGGGGAGCCACAATGAGCAGTTCTTC. The chain couples TRBV5-4 to TRBJ2-1; D is unresolved. The germline V gene encodes CDR1 SGHNT and CDR2 YYREEE (reference sequence). V lost 0 bases to trimming and J lost 5 bases, with 6 bases between them. The CDR3 loop spans 13 amino acids.

Regarding this clone: One end of the junction varies from germline; a read error may be responsible. The chain combines TRBV6-1 with TRBJ2-6; tentative D call: TRBD1 (6 bases). Germline V gene data show CDR1 as MNHNS and CDR2 as SASEGT. This CDR3 spans 15 amino acids. The CDR3: CASSERFSGANGLTF. The CDR3 coding sequence is TGTGCCAGCAGTGAAAGGTTTTCAGGGGCCAACGGCCTGACTTTC.

This clone was counted only a few times. CDR3 DNA sequence: TGTGCCAGCCAGCCAGAGGACAGGGGGAATAAACTGTTTTTT. Protein sequence: CASQPEDRGNKLFF. The chain employs TRBV7-9 and TRBJ1-4, with TRBD1 identical over 10 bases. CDR1 and CDR2 from the germline V gene are SEHNR and FQNEAQ (reference sequence). V shed 8 bases and J 11 bases; nucleotides not matched to a gene: 11. This CDR3 is 14 amino acids long.

The chain recombines TRBV27 with TRBJ1-1; 7 bases align to TRBD1. Germline CDR1 is MNHEY and CDR2 is SMNVEV (reference sequence). There are 15 residues in the CDR3. The V segment lost 8 bases and the J segment 2 bases; nucleotides outside the gene matches: 11. The CDR3 DNA sequence: TGTGCCAGCCGGCCCCTGGCAGGGGGAAACACTGAAGCTTTCTTT. It specifies CASRPLAGGNTEAFF.

The chain carries TRBV27 and TRBJ2-3, with a weak D call TRBD2 (5 bases). The CDR3 loop spans 19 amino acids. Looked up from germline, CDR1 is MNHEY and CDR2 is SMNVEV (reference sequence). V was trimmed by 2 bases and J by 2 bases, leaving 23 bases between them. CDR3 nucleotides: TGTGCCAGCAGTTTAAGGAGAGGACTTCGAACACGTCCCACAGATACGCAGTATTTT. It encodes CASSLRRGLRTRPTDTQYF.